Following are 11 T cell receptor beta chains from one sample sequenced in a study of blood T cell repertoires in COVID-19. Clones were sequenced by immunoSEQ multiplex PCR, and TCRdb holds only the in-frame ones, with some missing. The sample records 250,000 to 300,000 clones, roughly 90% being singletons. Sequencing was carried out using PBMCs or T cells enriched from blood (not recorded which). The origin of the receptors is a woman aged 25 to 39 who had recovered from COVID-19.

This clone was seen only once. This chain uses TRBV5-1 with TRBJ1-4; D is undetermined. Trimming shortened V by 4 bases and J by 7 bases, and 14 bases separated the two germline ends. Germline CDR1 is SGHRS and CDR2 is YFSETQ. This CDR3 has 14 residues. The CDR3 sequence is CASSMKAGGEKLFF. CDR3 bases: TGCGCCAGCAGCATGAAGGCAGGTGGTGAAAAACTGTTTTTT.

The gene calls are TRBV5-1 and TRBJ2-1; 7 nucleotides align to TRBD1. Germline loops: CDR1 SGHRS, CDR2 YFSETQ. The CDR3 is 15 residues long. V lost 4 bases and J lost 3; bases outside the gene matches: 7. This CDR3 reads CASSRQGANYNEQFF. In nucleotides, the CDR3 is TGCGCCAGCAGCCGACAGGGAGCTAACTACAATGAGCAGTTCTTC.

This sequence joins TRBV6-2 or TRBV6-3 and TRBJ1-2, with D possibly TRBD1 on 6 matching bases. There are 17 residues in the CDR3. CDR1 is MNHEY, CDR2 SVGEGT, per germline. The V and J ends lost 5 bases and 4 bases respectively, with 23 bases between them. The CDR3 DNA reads TGTGCCAGCAGTCGCGGACAGCCCACAGACCTTCTCTATGGCTACACCTTC. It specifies CASSRGQPTDLLYGYTF.

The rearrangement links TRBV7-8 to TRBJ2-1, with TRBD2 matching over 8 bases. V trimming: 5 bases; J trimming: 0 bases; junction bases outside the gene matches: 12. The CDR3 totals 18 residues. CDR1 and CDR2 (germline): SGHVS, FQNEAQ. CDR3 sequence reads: CASSHREGQKSSYNEQFF. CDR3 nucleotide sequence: TGTGCCAGCAGCCACCGGGAGGGCCAAAAAAGCTCCTACAATGAGCAGTTCTTC.

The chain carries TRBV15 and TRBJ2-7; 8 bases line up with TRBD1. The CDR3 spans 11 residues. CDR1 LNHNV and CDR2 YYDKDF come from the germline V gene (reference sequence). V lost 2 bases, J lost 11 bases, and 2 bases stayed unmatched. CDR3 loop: CATSRQGAEYF. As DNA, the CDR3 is TGTGCCACCAGCAGACAGGGGGCTGAGTACTTC.

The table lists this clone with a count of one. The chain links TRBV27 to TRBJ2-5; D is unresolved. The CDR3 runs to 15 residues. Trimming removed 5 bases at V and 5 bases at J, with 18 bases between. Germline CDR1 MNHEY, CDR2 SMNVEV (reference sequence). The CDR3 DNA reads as TGTGCCAGCAGTCGAGTGGCGGCAGCGTTGGAGACCCAGTACTTC. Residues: CASSRVAAALETQYF.

The CDR3 coding sequence is TGTGCCAGTAGTATATCCGGGACAGCGAACACTGAAGCTTTCTTT. It specifies CASSISGTANTEAFF. The chain couples TRBV19 to TRBJ1-1, with TRBD1 matching 7 bases. Germline CDR1 LNHDA, CDR2 SQIVND (reference sequence). This CDR3 is built from 15 residues. Unmatched junction bases numbered 4, after V lost 2 bases and J lost 1 base.

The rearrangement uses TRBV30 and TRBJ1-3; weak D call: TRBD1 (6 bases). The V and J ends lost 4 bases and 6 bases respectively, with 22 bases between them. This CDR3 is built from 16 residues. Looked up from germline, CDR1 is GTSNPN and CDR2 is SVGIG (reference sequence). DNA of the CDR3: TGTGCCTGGAAAGCACAGGGCCTGAGGGCCATAAACACCATATATTTT. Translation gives CAWKAQGLRAINTIYF. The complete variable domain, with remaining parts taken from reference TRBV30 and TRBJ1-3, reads SQTIHQWPATLVQPVGSPLSLECTVEGTSNPNLYWYRQAAGRGLQLLFYSVGIGQISSEVPQNLSASRPQDRQFILSSKKLLLSDSGFYLCAWKAQGLRAINTIYFGEGSWLTVV.

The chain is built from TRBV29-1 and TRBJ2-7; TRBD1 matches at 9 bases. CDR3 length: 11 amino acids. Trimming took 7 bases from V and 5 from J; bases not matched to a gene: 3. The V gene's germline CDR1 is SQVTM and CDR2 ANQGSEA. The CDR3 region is CSGRQGDEQYF. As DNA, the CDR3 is TGCAGCGGCCGACAGGGGGACGAGCAGTACTTC.

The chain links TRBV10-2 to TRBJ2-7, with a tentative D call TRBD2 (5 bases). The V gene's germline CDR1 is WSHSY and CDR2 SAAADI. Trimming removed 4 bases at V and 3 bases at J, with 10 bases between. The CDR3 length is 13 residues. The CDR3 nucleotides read TGCGCCAGCAGTGTAACCGGAGGCTACGAGCAGTACTTC. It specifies CASSVTGGYEQYF.

The CDR3 loop is CAWSVPQTAKNIQYF. In nucleotides, the CDR3 is TGTGCCTGGAGTGTACCCCAAACTGCCAAAAACATTCAGTACTTC. J is TRBJ2-4 and V is TRBV30; D call uncertain. There are 15 residues in the CDR3. Germline-derived CDR1 and CDR2 are GTSNPN and SVGIG (reference sequence). Trimming took 0 bases from V and 1 from J, leaving 10 bases between them.